A single sample gave rise to the 8 T cell receptor beta chains below, sequenced in a study of blood T cells in healthy people across ages. It was with a sample-barcoded 5' primer and a J-beta primer mix that a second PCR of about 6 to 12 cycles was run. MiXCR, applied by TCRdb to the 5' RACE reads, yields one record per CDR3 protein. Among approximately 1.5 million distinct CDR3 sequences listed, roughly a third were seen once. Specimen: blood. These TCRs come from a woman aged 25-40 years in good health.

This clonotype was detected ten times or more. The chain couples TRBV19 to TRBJ2-1; D is uncertain. This CDR3 comprises 12 residues. CDR1 is LNHDA and CDR2 is SQIVND in the germline V gene (reference sequence). Trimming pared 1 base from V and 5 bases from J, leaving 3 bases between. Written as DNA, the CDR3 is TGTGCCAGTAGTATAGGCCACAATGAGCAGTTCTTC. Protein product: CASSIGHNEQFF.

This clonotype appeared a few times. The V gene is TRBV20-1, the J gene TRBJ2-7, with TRBD2 as a possible D gene (5 bases). The V gene's germline CDR1 is DFQATT and CDR2 SNEGSKA (reference sequence). The CDR3 length is 13 residues. The V gene lost 5 bases and the J gene lost 2 bases, with 13 bases spanning the gap. The DNA for the CDR3 is TGCAGTGCTCAACCGGGATTACCCTACGAGCAGTACTTC. Encoded protein: CSAQPGLPYEQYF.

This clonotype showed up many times. DNA for the CDR3: TGTGCCAGCAGCCAGGGACAGTTTGATTCATATGAGCAGTTCTTC. Amino acid sequence: CASSQGQFDSYEQFF. The genes are TRBV7-9 and TRBJ2-1, with 7 bases that match TRBD1. This CDR3 is 15 amino acids long. V was clipped by 5 bases and J by 8 bases; unmatched bases: 12. Germline CDR1 is SEHNR and CDR2 is FQNEAQ (reference sequence).

The chain is built from TRBV5-1 and TRBJ2-5; 9 nucleotides line up with TRBD2. Trimming at V came to 4 bases and at J to 4 bases, leaving 11 bases not matched to a gene. CDR1 and CDR2 (germline): SGHRS, YFSETQ. The CDR3 extends over 16 amino acids. The CDR3 reads CASSGVSGSPGETQYF. DNA of the CDR3: TGCGCCAGCAGCGGGGTTAGCGGGAGCCCTGGAGAGACCCAGTACTTC.

This clonotype was detected many times. The chain couples TRBV6-5 to TRBJ2-2, with D perhaps matching TRBD1 (8 bases). This CDR3 comprises 17 residues. Germline V gene sequence: CDR1 MNHEY, CDR2 SVGAGI. Trimming pared 2 bases from V and 7 bases from J, leaving 20 bases between. CDR3 nucleotides: TGTGCCAGCAGTTACCGTACTACAGGGGGGGTACGCGGGGAGCTGTTTTTT. It is translated as CASSYRTTGGVRGELFF.

V usage is TRBV13 and J usage is TRBJ2-7; 7 positions agree with TRBD1. V trimming: 4 bases; J trimming: 5 bases; junction bases outside the gene matches: 14. Germline lookup yields CDR1 PRHDT and CDR2 FYEKMQ (reference sequence). The CDR3 has 16 amino acids. CDR3 nucleotide sequence: TGTGCCAGCAGCTCAATCCCCCTGACAGGGTTAAACGAGCAGTACTTC. This sequence encodes CASSSIPLTGLNEQYF.

The rearrangement joins TRBV10-3 to TRBJ1-1, with no clear D. From germline, CDR1 is ENHRY and CDR2 SYGVKD. The V gene lost 4 bases and the J gene lost 1 base, with 10 bases spanning the gap. This CDR3 spans 14 amino acids. CDR3 nucleotides: TGTGCCATCAGTGGGCGTTCCACGAACACTGAAGCTTTCTTT. Its protein product is CAISGRSTNTEAFF.

The J gene is TRBJ1-4, the V gene TRBV5-1; D might be TRBD1 (6 bases). Per the germline V gene, CDR1 is SGHRS and CDR2 is YFSETQ. The CDR3 spans 14 residues. V was pared by 4 bases and J by 7 bases, with 14 bases between. The CDR3 is CASSGGTYGEKLFF. DNA for the CDR3: TGCGCCAGCAGCGGCGGGACATACGGTGAAAAACTGTTTTTT.